The 29 T cell receptor beta chains presented below share a single source sample, sequenced in a study of human T cells and chemical hapten exposure. The time point here: patch test 2, 6 weeks after DPC sensitization. As to treatment: therapeutic diphenylcyclopropenone sensitization with weekly scalp DPC. TCRdb redid the calling of the RACE reads with MiXCR, one entry per CDR3 protein. The sample lists over 60,000 distinct CDR3 sequences; around 10% were seen once. The sample in question was whole blood, obtained in connection with sensitization to the hapten diphenylcyclopropenone (DPC). Receptors originate from a woman aged 45-65 years with alopecia areata. Some clones in this sample may be carry-over from other donors' samples.

The rearrangement joins TRBV5-8 to TRBJ1-5, with unresolved D. With 2 bases removed from V and 5 bases from J, the gap between germline ends came to 8 bases. CDR3 length: 13 amino acids. Germline CDR1 is SGHTS and CDR2 is YDEGEE. The CDR3 DNA follows: TGTGCCAGCAGCTTTCAGGTAGATCAGCCCCAGCATTTT. Its translation: CASSFQVDQPQHF.

This clonotype has only a few counts. The V gene is TRBV11-3, the J gene TRBJ2-3; 9 nucleotides match TRBD2. Germline V gene lookup returns CDR1 SGHNT and CDR2 YENEEA. CDR3 length: 17 residues. Unmatched junction bases numbered 9, after V lost 5 bases and J lost 0 bases. The CDR3 region is CASSRTAGGLSTDTQYF. The CDR3 DNA follows: TGTGCCAGCAGCCGAACAGCGGGAGGCCTTAGCACAGATACGCAGTATTTT.

This clonotype was detected many times. The gene calls are TRBV12-3 or TRBV12-4 and TRBJ2-3; possible D gene TRBD2, 5 bases. There are 12 residues in the CDR3. V lost 5 bases, J lost 8 bases, and 11 bases lay in between. This chain's CDR3 is CASSASKATQYF. The CDR3 DNA is TGTGCCAGCAGTGCTAGCAAGGCTACGCAGTATTTT.

This clonotype came up many times. The chain combines TRBV11-2 with TRBJ2-3; D not resolved. This CDR3 comprises 12 residues. Per germline, CDR1 SGHAT and CDR2 FQNNGV. Deletions cut 4 bases from V and 5 bases from J, with 7 bases between. The chain's CDR3 is CASSSLIDTQYF. CDR3 nucleotide sequence: TGTGCCAGCAGCTCACTGATAGATACGCAGTATTTT.

Ten or more counts support this clonotype. The rearrangement links TRBV2 to TRBJ2-1, with TRBD2 matching 8 bases. CDR1 SNHLY and CDR2 FYNNEI come from the germline V gene. The CDR3 extends over 18 amino acids. Trimming took 6 bases from V and 0 from J; bases not matched to a gene: 13. The chain's CDR3 is CASSVLPGLVDSYNEQFF. CDR3 bases: TGTGCCAGCAGCGTTCTTCCGGGACTAGTGGACTCCTACAATGAGCAGTTCTTC.

V gene TRBV4-1 combines with J gene TRBJ1-5; D might be TRBD1 (5 bases). V lost 1 base and J lost 6, with 16 bases in between. The germline CDR1 and CDR2 sequences are MGHRA and YSYEKL. This CDR3 has 16 amino acids. The CDR3 coding sequence is TGCGCCAGCAGCCAAGCCGGCGGGGGTAAGTTTCAGCCCCAGCATTTT. As protein: CASSQAGGGKFQPQHF.

The chain combines TRBV11-1 with TRBJ1-1; a weak D match, TRBD1 (6 bases). This CDR3 spans 15 amino acids. Germline V gives CDR1 SGHAT, CDR2 FQDESV (reference sequence). V lost 5 bases and J lost 3, with 16 bases in between. The CDR3 reads CASSNHRAGDTEAFF. Here the CDR3 DNA reads TGTGCCAGCAGCAACCACAGGGCGGGGGACACTGAAGCTTTCTTT.

The rearrangement joins TRBV18 to TRBJ2-7; TRBD1 might be the D (6 bases). V was trimmed by 3 bases and J by 6 bases, leaving 15 bases between them. Germline V lookup: CDR1 KGHSH, CDR2 LQKENI. The CDR3 length is 14 residues. CDR3: CASSPGSQGSEQYF. In DNA, the CDR3 is TGTGCCAGCTCACCTGGGTCACAGGGAAGCGAGCAGTACTTC. The full variable domain, rest sourced from reference TRBV18 and TRBJ2-7, is NAGVMQNPRHLVRRRGQEARLRCSPMKGHSHVYWYRQLPEEGLKFMVYLQKENIIDESGMPKERFSAEFPKEGPSILRIQQVVRGDSAAYFCASSPGSQGSEQYFGPGTRLTVT.

The chain combines TRBV20-1 with TRBJ2-7; a possible D gene is TRBD1 (7 bases). V was shortened by 3 bases and J by 3 bases, with 15 bases between the two germline ends. CDR3 length: 14 residues. Germline V gene data show CDR1 as DFQATT and CDR2 as SNEGSKA (reference sequence). The CDR3 nucleotides read TGCAGTGCTAGGGCAGGGGGGAGCGTCTACGAGCAGTACTTC. It is translated as CSARAGGSVYEQYF.

This clonotype turned up a few times. The rearrangement links TRBV19 to TRBJ2-1, with TRBD2 matching over 14 bases. V shed 3 bases and J 9 bases; nucleotides not matched to a gene: 7. There are 16 residues in the CDR3. Per the germline V gene, CDR1 is LNHDA and CDR2 is SQIVND (reference sequence). The CDR3 protein is CASSIQGLAGVLEQFF. CDR3 DNA sequence: TGTGCCAGTAGTATTCAGGGACTAGCGGGAGTGCTTGAGCAGTTCTTC.

V gene TRBV21-1 combines with J gene TRBJ2-1; TRBD2, the table's D call, lacks a check against the DNA. TRBV21-1 is marked as a pseudogene. The CDR3 is made up of 17 amino acids. For the CDR3, the DNA is TGTGCCAGCAGGCGGGATTCGGGGACCGCAACCCACAATGAGCAGTTCTTC. Protein product: CASRRDSGTATHNEQFF.

This clonotype appeared many times. The chain joins TRBV20-1 to TRBJ2-1, with 10 bases matching TRBD1. Losses at the gene ends were 5 bases for V and 4 bases for J; bases not matched to a gene: 8. Looked up from germline, CDR1 is DFQATT and CDR2 is SNEGSKA (reference sequence). The CDR3 length is 15 residues. CDR3 in amino acids: CSAQNRDRGYNEQFF. The CDR3 bases are TGCAGTGCTCAAAACCGGGACAGGGGTTACAATGAGCAGTTCTTC.

This clonotype occurred a few times. The chain combines TRBV18 with TRBJ2-1, with D possibly being TRBD2 (6 bases). Germline lookup yields CDR1 KGHSH and CDR2 LQKENI. The CDR3 contains 17 residues. V gave up 5 bases and J gave up 0 bases, with 17 bases separating them. Here the CDR3 reads CASSSLSPGDSYNEQFF. CDR3 nucleotides: TGTGCCAGCTCATCACTAAGTCCGGGGGACTCCTACAATGAGCAGTTCTTC.

This clonotype occurred many times. The gene calls are TRBV7-9 and TRBJ1-5; weak D call: TRBD1 (5 bases). CDR1 is SEHNR, CDR2 FQNEAQ, per germline (reference sequence). V gave up 4 bases and J gave up 0 bases, with 10 bases separating them. CDR3 length: 15 residues. CDR3 region: CASSYAGNSNQPQHF. CDR3 nucleotides: TGTGCCAGCAGCTACGCAGGGAATAGCAATCAGCCCCAGCATTTT.

The table lists this clonotype with many counts. The chain joins TRBV7-9 to TRBJ2-1, with a possible D match to TRBD1 (6 bases). CDR3 length equals 15 residues. Germline V gene sequence: CDR1 SEHNR, CDR2 FQNEAQ (reference sequence). The V gene lost 3 bases and the J gene lost 8 bases, with 17 bases spanning the gap. CDR3 DNA: TGTGCCAGCAGCTTCGGCCAGGGGCCCTGGGATGAGCAGTTCTTC. It codes for CASSFGQGPWDEQFF. The complete variable domain, with remaining parts taken from reference TRBV7-9 and TRBJ2-1, reads DTGVSQNPRHKITKRGQNVTFRCDPISEHNRLYWYRQTLGQGPEFLTYFQNEAQLEKSRLLSDRFSAERPKGSFSTLEIQRTEQGDSAMYLCASSFGQGPWDEQFFGPGTRLTVL.

The gene calls are TRBV28 and TRBJ1-6; no definite D call. In germline, CDR1 is MDHEN, CDR2 SYDVKM. Trimming pared 6 bases from V and 9 bases from J, leaving 9 bases between. The CDR3 spans 12 residues. CDR3 coding DNA: TGTGCCAGCAGCCCACCCTTTTCACCCCTCCACTTT. It translates to CASSPPFSPLHF.

This clonotype was counted at least ten times. The V gene is TRBV6-5, the J gene TRBJ2-3, with D possibly being TRBD2 (6 bases). CDR1 is MNHEY, CDR2 SVGAGI, per germline. V was clipped by 0 bases and J by 4 bases, with 14 bases between them. The CDR3 extends over 16 amino acids. The CDR3 sequence: CASSYSGGGRADTQYF. Here the CDR3 DNA reads TGTGCCAGCAGTTACTCGGGAGGAGGCCGCGCAGATACGCAGTATTTT.

This clonotype has more than one count but fewer than ten. V gene TRBV7-9 combines with J gene TRBJ2-5, with D unclear. There are 14 residues in the CDR3. V lost 2 bases, J lost 2 bases, and 9 bases lay in between. Per the germline V gene, CDR1 is SEHNR and CDR2 is FQNEAQ (reference sequence). CDR3 DNA: TGTGCCAGCAGCTTAAGACAACTTCAAGAGACCCAGTACTTC. This sequence encodes CASSLRQLQETQYF. The variable domain in full, completed from reference TRBV7-9 and TRBJ2-5, reads DTGVSQNPRHKITKRGQNVTFRCDPISEHNRLYWYRQTLGQGPEFLTYFQNEAQLEKSRLLSDRFSAERPKGSFSTLEIQRTEQGDSAMYLCASSLRQLQETQYFGPGTRLLVL.

Only a few counts were recorded for this clonotype. This chain links TRBV5-1 with TRBJ1-1; D is unresolved. This CDR3 spans 14 amino acids. Germline V gene data show CDR1 as SGHRS and CDR2 as YFSETQ. V lost 1 base, J lost 5 bases, and 12 bases lay in between. DNA of the CDR3: TGCGCCAGCAGCTTGTTAGTAGGGCGGACTGAAGCTTTCTTT. This gives the protein CASSLLVGRTEAFF.

This clonotype showed up many times. Here the CDR3 reads CASSQDGANTEAFF. DNA for the CDR3: TGTGCCAGCAGCCAAGATGGGGCGAACACTGAAGCTTTCTTT. The J gene is TRBJ1-1, the V gene TRBV3-1; weak D call: TRBD1 (5 bases). The CDR3 is 14 amino acids. V lost 0 bases, J lost 1 base, and 6 bases lay in between. The V gene's germline CDR1 is LGHDT and CDR2 YNNKEL (reference sequence).

Many counts were recorded for this clonotype. The chain employs TRBV7-9 and TRBJ1-1, with TRBD1 matching 8 bases. CDR3 size: 13 residues. Per the germline V gene, CDR1 is SEHNR and CDR2 is FQNEAQ (reference sequence). Unmatched junction bases numbered 5, after V lost 3 bases and J lost 8 bases. The CDR3 region has the DNA TGTGCCAGCAGCTTGATCCGGGACAGGGAAGCTTTCTTT. This translates into CASSLIRDREAFF.

This clonotype showed up many times. The rearrangement links TRBV6-4 to TRBJ1-5; the D is unclear. Trimming took 10 bases from V and 9 from J, leaving 7 bases between them. The CDR3 runs to 9 residues. The V gene's germline CDR1 is MRHNA and CDR2 SNTAGT. CDR3 sequence (DNA): TGTGCCACCTCGTGGCCCCAGCATTTT. Translation gives CATSWPQHF.

V usage is TRBV10-3 and J usage is TRBJ2-2, with 12 positions matching TRBD2. The CDR3 totals 15 residues. Looked up from germline, CDR1 is ENHRY and CDR2 is SYGVKD. V gave up 6 bases and J gave up 6 bases; unmatched junction bases: 5. The CDR3 DNA follows: TGTGCCATCAGGCCCGGGACTAGCGGGCCCGGGGAGCTGTTTTTT. Translation: CAIRPGTSGPGELFF.

This clonotype was seen many times. The chain couples TRBV18 to TRBJ2-5; 12 bases line up with TRBD2. V was clipped by 1 base and J by 5 bases; unmatched bases: 20. Looked up from germline, CDR1 is KGHSH and CDR2 is LQKENI. The CDR3 is 21 residues long. The CDR3 nucleotides are TGTGCCAGCTCACCACTTAGGACTAGCGGGAATCGTGCGTTGGGTTCTGAGACCCAGTACTTC. This sequence encodes CASSPLRTSGNRALGSETQYF. The full variable domain, rest sourced from reference TRBV18 and TRBJ2-5, is NAGVMQNPRHLVRRRGQEARLRCSPMKGHSHVYWYRQLPEEGLKFMVYLQKENIIDESGMPKERFSAEFPKEGPSILRIQQVVRGDSAAYFCASSPLRTSGNRALGSETQYFGPGTRLLVL.

The chain combines TRBV10-3 with TRBJ2-5; no firm D call. The CDR3 runs to 11 residues. The germline CDR1 and CDR2 sequences are ENHRY and SYGVKD. The ends were cut back, 8 bases at V and 5 bases at J, with 9 bases in the middle. Written as DNA, the CDR3 is TGTGCCATCGGCCCCGGTGAGACCCAGTACTTC. Protein product: CAIGPGETQYF.

The genes are TRBV19 and TRBJ2-3; 7 nucleotides match TRBD1. Germline trimming cut 4 bases from V and 5 bases from J; bases unmatched to any gene: 12. CDR1 LNHDA and CDR2 SQIVND come from the germline V gene (reference sequence). The CDR3 consists of 16 residues. CDR3 nucleotides: TGTGCCAGTAGTACCGAAACAGGGGTTCTTAGAGATACGCAGTATTTT. Translation gives CASSTETGVLRDTQYF.

This clonotype was seen ten or more times. The chain uses TRBV12-3 or TRBV12-4 and TRBJ2-2; no clear D. The length of the CDR3 is 13 residues. V gave up 1 base and J gave up 4 bases, with 4 bases separating them. CDR3 sequence reads: CASSLGATGELFF. CDR3 sequence (DNA): TGTGCCAGCAGTTTAGGGGCCACCGGGGAGCTGTTTTTT.

Ten or more counts support this clonotype. V is TRBV20-1 and J is TRBJ1-1, with a possible D match to TRBD1 (6 bases). The CDR3 has 12 residues. Per germline, CDR1 DFQATT and CDR2 SNEGSKA (reference sequence). V was clipped by 7 bases and J by 0 bases, with 9 bases between them. The CDR3 loop reads CSDGTLNTEAFF. CDR3 in DNA: TGCAGTGACGGGACATTGAACACTGAAGCTTTCTTT.

Comment on this clonotype: Compared with germline, one end of the junction differs, possibly owing to a read error. The V call is TRBV10-2, the J call TRBJ2-4; D gene uncertain. CDR3 length: 11 amino acids. Per the germline V gene, CDR1 is WSHSY and CDR2 is SAAADI. Here the CDR3 DNA reads TGCGCCAGCAGCGAGTGGGGCATTCAGTACTTC. It encodes CASSEWGIQYF.